Listed here are 15 T cell receptor beta chains from one sample, sequenced in a study of T-cell reconstitution after alpha-beta-depleted transplantation in children. Preparation of the TCRbeta library used unique molecular identifiers. In TCRdb, the PCR reads were re-called with MiXCR into one record per CDR3 protein. This table holds approximately 70,000 distinct CDR3 sequences, around 4.7% found once. Sequenced here: PBMCs, mostly from graft donor cells, sampled 180 days after TCRalphabeta/CD19-depleted stem cell transplant. These receptors were obtained from a boy in the first two years of life who had a stem cell transplant for acute myeloid leukemia, so the T cells may come from the graft donor.

This clonotype came up many times. This chain's CDR3 is CASSSGLTQPQHF. CDR3 in DNA: TGTGCCAGCAGTTCAGGGCTGACTCAGCCCCAGCATTTT. The chain is built from TRBV6-5 and TRBJ1-5; maybe TRBD1 (5 bases). CDR3 length: 13 residues. Germline-derived CDR1 and CDR2 are MNHEY and SVGAGI. The V gene lost 4 bases and the J gene lost 6 bases, with 10 bases spanning the gap.

This clonotype occurred many times. The V and J genes are TRBV4-2 and TRBJ1-4, with D maybe TRBD1 (5 bases). Trimming removed 0 bases at V and 0 bases at J, with 11 bases between. This CDR3 is 17 amino acids long. Per the germline V gene, CDR1 is LGHNA and CDR2 is YNFKEQ. CDR3 sequence: CASSQDLGDATNEKLFF. In nucleotides, the CDR3 is TGTGCCAGCAGCCAAGATTTAGGGGACGCAACTAATGAAAAACTGTTTTTT.

This clonotype was detected ten times or more. The rearrangement links TRBV5-6 to TRBJ1-5, with TRBD1 matching over 10 bases. V shed 4 bases and J 1 base; nucleotides not matched to a gene: 8. CDR1 and CDR2 (germline): SGHDT, YYEEEE. The CDR3 extends over 17 amino acids. The CDR3 here is CASSPRDRGRSNQPQHF. The CDR3 nucleotides read TGTGCCAGCAGCCCCCGGGACAGGGGTAGAAGCAATCAGCCCCAGCATTTT.

This clonotype was recorded at least ten times. The V and J genes are TRBV25-1 and TRBJ1-2; 8 bases line up with TRBD1. Germline V lookup: CDR1 MGHDK, CDR2 SYGVNS. The CDR3 extends over 14 amino acids. J lost 6 bases, V lost 4 bases, and 7 bases had no gene match. Here the CDR3 reads CASSGSTGVDGYTF. The CDR3 DNA is TGTGCCAGCAGTGGTTCGACAGGGGTGGATGGCTACACCTTC.

This clonotype came up many times. The V and J genes are TRBV11-2 and TRBJ2-7; no clear D. Deletions cut 2 bases from V and 4 bases from J, with 9 bases between. The CDR3 is made up of 13 amino acids. CDR1 and CDR2 (germline): SGHAT, FQNNGV. The CDR3 loop is CASSLSPVYEQYF. The CDR3, as DNA: TGTGCCAGCAGCTTATCCCCCGTATACGAGCAGTACTTC.

This clonotype was observed at least ten times. The chain links TRBV27 to TRBJ1-4; no reliable D call. The germline gives CDR1 MNHEY, CDR2 SMNVEV (reference sequence). Trimming stripped 6 bases from V and 10 bases from J, with 18 bases between. The length of the CDR3 is 14 residues. CDR3 sequence reads: CASSPAGLQLKLFF. CDR3 bases: TGTGCCAGCAGCCCAGCAGGCCTACAACTAAAACTGTTTTTT. The variable domain in full, completed from reference TRBV27 and TRBJ1-4, reads EAQVTQNPRYLITVTGKKLTVTCSQNMNHEYMSWYRQDPGLGLRQIYYSMNVEVTDKGDVPEGYKVSRKEKRNFPLILESPSPNQTSLYFCASSPAGLQLKLFFGSGTQLSVL.

This clonotype was seen many times. The V and J genes are TRBV10-3 and TRBJ2-7; 13 nucleotides align to TRBD2. The trim removed 4 bases at V and 6 bases at J, leaving 6 bases unmatched. The germline gives CDR1 ENHRY, CDR2 SYGVKD. The CDR3 contains 15 residues. The CDR3 DNA reads TGTGCCATCAGTGTGGGGGGACTAGCGGGGAGCGAGCAGTACTTC. Translation: CAISVGGLAGSEQYF.

Ten or more counts support this clonotype. The J gene is TRBJ2-7, the V gene TRBV9, with D possibly being TRBD2 (5 bases). The V end was cut by 3 bases, the J end by 3 bases, with 19 bases between. CDR3 length equals 16 residues. Germline CDR1 SGDLS, CDR2 YYNGEE. CDR3 in amino acids: CASSDQPGMLGYEQYF. CDR3 coding DNA: TGTGCCAGCAGCGACCAACCCGGGATGTTGGGCTACGAGCAGTACTTC.

This clonotype was observed many times. The gene calls are TRBV28 and TRBJ1-1; D is ambiguous. V was shortened by 3 bases and J by 1 base, with 9 bases between the two germline ends. The CDR3 is 14 residues long. Per the germline V gene, CDR1 is MDHEN and CDR2 is SYDVKM. CDR3 coding DNA: TGTGCCAGCAGTTTTTGGGAGGGGAACACTGAAGCTTTCTTT. Translating it yields CASSFWEGNTEAFF.

This clonotype was detected only once. The rearrangement uses TRBV5-5 and TRBJ1-5, with TRBD1 as a possible D gene (6 bases). The CDR3 spans 16 residues. CDR1 and CDR2 (germline): SGHKS, YYEKEE (reference sequence). V was shortened by 5 bases and J by 5 bases, with 20 bases between the two germline ends. The CDR3 DNA reads TGTGCCAGCAGGGCGGGACAATCTAACGGTTATCAGCCCCAGCATTTT. Amino acid sequence: CASRAGQSNGYQPQHF.

This clonotype was found many times. A read error may produce the germline difference seen at one junction end. This chain connects TRBV6-5 to TRBJ2-2; 7 nucleotides align to TRBD1. Germline V gene lookup returns CDR1 MNHEY and CDR2 SVGAGI. CDR3 length: 19 amino acids. The DNA of the CDR3 is TGTGCCAGCAGTCACTCCCGGTTGGACAGGATTTCGAACACCGGGGAGCTGTTTTTT. This gives the protein CASSHSRLDRISNTGELFF.

This clonotype was detected many times. The chain couples TRBV6-5 to TRBJ2-3; D perhaps matches TRBD2 (5 bases). Germline V CDR1 and CDR2: MNHEY, SVGAGI. CDR3 length equals 12 residues. The V and J ends lost 3 bases and 6 bases respectively, with 7 bases between them. For the CDR3, the DNA is TGTGCCAGCAGTTATCCGGGGGATACGCAGTATTTT. The encoded protein is CASSYPGDTQYF.

This clonotype was detected ten times or more. J is TRBJ2-2 and V is TRBV12-3 or TRBV12-4, with D unclear. The CDR3 totals 13 residues. Trimming cost V 1 base and J 5 bases, with 5 bases left between them. This CDR3 reads CASSLGSTGELFF. The CDR3 nucleotides read TGTGCCAGCAGTTTAGGGTCGACCGGGGAGCTGTTTTTT.

This clonotype was seen ten or more times. V is TRBV11-3 and J is TRBJ1-1, with a possible D match to TRBD1 (5 bases). CDR3 length equals 15 residues. Trimming pared 6 bases from V and 4 bases from J, leaving 18 bases between. CDR1 is SGHNT, CDR2 YENEEA, per germline. The CDR3 DNA reads as TGTGCCAGCAGTTACCTGACAGAAGTGGGCACTGAAGCTTTCTTT. Translating it yields CASSYLTEVGTEAFF.

This clonotype has at least ten counts. V usage is TRBV12-3 or TRBV12-4 and J usage is TRBJ2-5, with D possibly being TRBD1 or TRBD2 (5 bases each). The CDR3 spans 13 residues. The ends were cut back, 3 bases at V and 5 bases at J, with 10 bases in the middle. CDR3 amino acids: CASSFGTRETQYF. In nucleotides, the CDR3 is TGTGCCAGCAGTTTCGGGACGAGGGAGACCCAGTACTTC.